This T cell receptor beta chain was identified during a study of T cells in Graves' hyperthyroidism and ophthalmopathy. From RNA transcripts, TCR beta CDR3 regions were amplified. Using the HTBI primer set, a first-round RT-PCR was run on the TCR CDR3. TCRdb reprocessed the multiplex PCR reads via MiXCR and lists one record per CDR3 protein. The sample has 640,000 or so distinct CDR3 sequences, about 15% seen once. There are many counts of this clonotype. Germline V gene data show CDR1 as MDHEN and CDR2 as SYDVKM. The CDR3 has 12 residues. Trimming removed 5 bases from V and 6 bases from J, with 11 bases in between. Uncontrolled infection, other autoimmune disease, pregnancy or lactation led to exclusion.

Source material: blood. V is TRBV28 and J is TRBJ2-7; the D is unclear. This clonotype originated in a woman in her thirties or forties with Graves' ophthalmopathy. The CDR3 DNA reads TGTGCCAGCAGTGTAGGGCTCTTCGAGCAGTACTTC. It specifies CASSVGLFEQYF.